These 21 T cell receptor beta chains share one sample of origin, sequenced in a study of T cell repertoires in aging, cancer and after chemotherapy. TCR beta rearrangements were amplified from peripheral blood genomic DNA. TRB rearrangements spanning V, D and J were amplified using mixed TRB-A/B primers. A single record per CDR3 protein comes from TCRdb applying MiXCR to the multiplex PCR reads. The sample has some 2,900 distinct CDR3 sequences, 45% to 50% seen once. The material sequenced was blood. The receptors come from a human donor with a blood cancer.

This chain links TRBV12-3 or TRBV12-4 with TRBJ2-5; 14 bases line up with TRBD2. After removal of 4 bases from V and 2 bases from J, the junction contained 3 bases not matched to a gene. This CDR3 spans 16 amino acids. In DNA form, the CDR3 reads TGTGCCAGCAGTTCCGGACTAGCGGGGGGTCAAGAGACCCAGTACTTC. It codes for CASSSGLAGGQETQYF.

This clonotype was recorded a few times. The DNA of the CDR3 is TGTGCCATCAGTGGAGAAGGGACGGATACGCAGTATTTT. Translation: CAISGEGTDTQYF. The chain combines TRBV10-3 with TRBJ2-3; either TRBD1 or TRBD2 may supply D (5 bases each). Per the germline V gene, CDR1 is ENHRY and CDR2 is SYGVKD. This CDR3 region has 13 residues. Trimming pared 4 bases from V and 6 bases from J, leaving 11 bases between.

This rearrangement joins TRBV12-3 or TRBV12-4 to TRBJ2-1; TRBD2 is a possible D gene (7 bases). This CDR3 is built from 16 residues. V lost 4 bases to trimming and J lost 1 base, with 14 bases between them. The CDR3 loop is CASSSGGFSSYNEQFF. CDR3 in DNA: TGTGCCAGCAGTTCGGGGGGCTTTTCTTCCTACAATGAGCAGTTCTTC.

The chain couples TRBV5-6 to TRBJ2-6; unclear D gene. CDR3 length equals 16 residues. Germline loops: CDR1 SGHDT, CDR2 YYEEEE. V was trimmed by 3 bases and J by 2 bases, leaving 12 bases between them. In nucleotides, the CDR3 is TGTGCCAGCAGCTCCAAGGCCCAGACTGGGGCCAACGTCCTGACTTTC. Its translation is CASSSKAQTGANVLTF.

This chain links TRBV19 with TRBJ1-3; a possible D gene is TRBD1 (5 bases). The CDR3 extends over 15 amino acids. V was trimmed by 5 bases and J by 0 bases, leaving 11 bases between them. Germline V lookup: CDR1 LNHDA, CDR2 SQIVND (reference sequence). The CDR3 coding sequence is TGTGCCAGTAGTGTGGGACTCCTCTCTGGAAACACCATATATTTT. Protein product: CASSVGLLSGNTIYF.

This clonotype was recorded a few times. This chain uses TRBV6-2 or TRBV6-3 with TRBJ2-7, with 15 nucleotides matching TRBD2. The V gene end was trimmed by 5 bases and the J gene end by 2 bases; junction bases not matched to a gene: 10. This CDR3 is 18 amino acids long. Germline V CDR1 and CDR2: MNHEY, SVGEGT. CDR3 sequence: CASSQSPGTSGGTYEQYF. DNA for the CDR3: TGTGCCAGCAGTCAATCGCCCGGGACTAGCGGGGGGACCTACGAGCAGTACTTC.

This clonotype was observed a few times. The CDR3 spells CAASGGETQYF. In nucleotides, the CDR3 is TGTGCCGCTTCGGGCGGAGAGACCCAGTACTTC. The chain recombines TRBV19 with TRBJ2-5, with D hard to call. Germline V gene sequence: CDR1 LNHDA, CDR2 SQIVND (reference sequence). The CDR3 covers 11 residues. V lost 11 bases, J lost 4 bases, and 11 bases lay in between.

The chain joins TRBV6-5 to TRBJ2-6, with 8 bases lining up with TRBD1. The CDR3 runs to 18 residues. The J segment lost 2 bases and the V segment lost 5 bases, leaving 11 bases of the junction unmatched. Germline CDR1 and CDR2: MNHEY and SVGAGI. As DNA, the CDR3 is TGTGCCAGCAGTAACTGGGACAGGTCTGTTGCTGGGGCCAACGTCCTGACTTTC. Residues: CASSNWDRSVAGANVLTF.

This chain joins TRBV6-2 or TRBV6-3 and TRBJ2-3; 11 bases agree with TRBD2. This CDR3 region has 17 residues. Looked up from germline, CDR1 is MNHEY and CDR2 is SVGEGT. The junction had 11 bases not matched to a gene; V was cut back by 4 bases and J by 5 bases. Here the CDR3 reads CASSSQVLAGAKDTQYF. CDR3 nucleotides: TGTGCCAGCAGTTCCCAAGTACTAGCGGGAGCAAAAGATACGCAGTATTTT.

As for this clonotype: Since a much larger clone is just one base distant, this may be a read error. This chain connects TRBV30 to TRBJ2-5; D might be TRBD2 (6 bases). Germline V gene lookup returns CDR1 GTSNPN and CDR2 SVGIG (reference sequence). This CDR3 has 12 amino acids. Trimming left V 6 bases short and J 3 bases short, with 11 bases between. Here the CDR3 reads CACSTSKETQYF. In DNA form, the CDR3 reads TGTGCCTGCAGCACTAGCAAAGAGACCCAGTACTTC.

The V call is TRBV6-2 or TRBV6-3, the J call TRBJ2-3, with 7 positions matching TRBD2. This CDR3 is built from 15 residues. Losses at the gene ends were 4 bases for V and 4 bases for J; bases not matched to a gene: 8. Germline-derived CDR1 and CDR2 are MNHEY and SVGEGT. CDR3 bases: TGTGCCAGCAGTTCCCCTAGCGGATACTCAGATACGCAGTATTTT. Translated: CASSSPSGYSDTQYF.

This clonotype came up a few times. The genes are TRBV5-6 and TRBJ1-2; 7 bases map to TRBD1. Germline loops: CDR1 SGHDT, CDR2 YYEEEE. The CDR3 consists of 16 residues. Unmatched junction bases numbered 12, after V lost 2 bases and J lost 5 bases. The CDR3 sequence is CASSFGSAGTVYGYTF. CDR3 nucleotides: TGTGCCAGCAGCTTCGGGAGTGCAGGGACAGTTTATGGCTACACCTTC.

CDR3 loop: CASIPLAADTQYF. The CDR3, as DNA: TGTGCCAGCATTCCGCTAGCGGCAGATACGCAGTATTTT. The chain links TRBV7-2 to TRBJ2-3; 7 bases fit TRBD2. Unmatched junction bases numbered 5, after V lost 7 bases and J lost 4 bases. CDR1 SGHTA and CDR2 FQGNSA come from the germline V gene. CDR3 length equals 13 residues. The full variable domain, completed using reference TRBV7-2 and TRBJ2-3, is GAGVSQSPSNKVTEKGKDVELRCDPISGHTALYWYRQSLGQGLEFLIYFQGNSAPDKSGLPSDRFSAERTGGSVSTLTIQRTQQEDSAVYLCASIPLAADTQYFGPGTRLTVL.

J is TRBJ2-7 and V is TRBV15, with D perhaps TRBD1 (6 bases). The CDR3 runs to 16 residues. Trimming shortened V by 6 bases and J by 0 bases, and 18 bases separated the two germline ends. Per germline, CDR1 LNHNV and CDR2 YYDKDF (reference sequence). CDR3 region: CATSSINRDHSYEQYF. The CDR3 nucleotides read TGTGCCACCAGTTCCATCAACAGGGACCACTCCTACGAGCAGTACTTC.

The rearrangement joins TRBV6-2 or TRBV6-3 to TRBJ2-2; tentatively, D is TRBD1 or TRBD2 (6 bases each). Germline loops: CDR1 MNHEY, CDR2 SVGEGT. The germline V and J ends were trimmed by 6 bases and 3 bases, with 17 bases remaining between them. This CDR3 has 16 amino acids. This chain's CDR3 is CASSSMGGSDTGELFF. As DNA, the CDR3 is TGTGCCAGCAGCTCAATGGGGGGCTCGGACACCGGGGAGCTGTTTTTT.

This clonotype was counted only a few times. The V gene is TRBV6-5, the J gene TRBJ2-4; D might be TRBD2 (5 bases). The germline V and J ends were trimmed by 0 bases and 7 bases, with 13 bases remaining between them. Germline loops: CDR1 MNHEY, CDR2 SVGAGI. CDR3 length: 15 residues. The CDR3 loop is CASSYSWGEANIQYF. CDR3 DNA sequence: TGTGCCAGCAGTTACTCGTGGGGAGAAGCGAACATTCAGTACTTC.

The chain combines TRBV7-3 with TRBJ2-7; a weak D match, TRBD1 (6 bases). This CDR3 has 13 residues. CDR1 and CDR2 from the germline V gene are SGHTA and FQGTGA. Deletions cut 5 bases from V and 0 bases from J, with 8 bases between. The CDR3 region has the DNA TGTGCCAGCAGCCCGGACAGCTCCTACGAGCAGTACTTC. Translating it yields CASSPDSSYEQYF.

This clonotype has only a few counts. This chain uses TRBV6-4 with TRBJ1-2, with D possibly matching TRBD1 (6 bases). The CDR3 is 14 amino acids. In germline, CDR1 is MRHNA, CDR2 SNTAGT. Trimming left V 4 bases short and J 8 bases short, with 17 bases between. CDR3 sequence (DNA): TGTGCCAGCAGTGCCTCGGGGGGGGGCCGGGGCTACACCTTC. Protein: CASSASGGGRGYTF.

Notes on this clonotype: With a much larger clone just one base away, this may be a read error. The chain has TRBV5-4 and TRBJ2-1; maybe TRBD1 (5 bases). The V and J ends lost 3 bases and 9 bases respectively, with 25 bases between them. This CDR3 spans 17 amino acids. Per germline, CDR1 SGHNT and CDR2 YYREEE (reference sequence). DNA for the CDR3: TGTGCCAGCAGCTCCCCCTACAGGATGCCAGGTGATGGTGAGCAGTTCTTC. Translated, it gives CASSSPYRMPGDGEQFF.

This CDR3 reads CASSRDSYSEQFF. CDR3 sequence (DNA): TGTGCCAGCTCCCGCGACAGCTACTCTGAGCAGTTCTTC. The rearrangement uses TRBV6-4 and TRBJ2-1; perhaps TRBD1 as D (5 bases). The CDR3 has 13 residues. V lost 8 bases and J lost 9, with 17 bases in between. Germline values: CDR1 MRHNA, CDR2 SNTAGT.

The chain couples TRBV6-5 to TRBJ2-3; unclear D gene. The germline V and J ends were trimmed by 6 bases and 0 bases, with 7 bases remaining between them. Germline V lookup: CDR1 MNHEY, CDR2 SVGAGI. The CDR3 sequence is 13 residues long. Here the CDR3 DNA reads TGTGCCAGCAGGGAGAAAAGCACAGATACGCAGTATTTT. It encodes CASREKSTDTQYF.